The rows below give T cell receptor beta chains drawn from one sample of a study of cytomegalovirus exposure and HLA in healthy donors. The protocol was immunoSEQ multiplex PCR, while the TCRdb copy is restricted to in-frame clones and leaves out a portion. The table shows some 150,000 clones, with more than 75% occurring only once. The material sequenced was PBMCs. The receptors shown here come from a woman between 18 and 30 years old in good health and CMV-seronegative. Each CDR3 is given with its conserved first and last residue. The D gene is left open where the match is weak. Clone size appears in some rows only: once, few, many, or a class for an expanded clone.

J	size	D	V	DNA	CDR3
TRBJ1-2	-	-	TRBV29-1	TGCAGCGTTCGGGGGGCGGATGGCTACACCTTC	CSVRGADGYTF
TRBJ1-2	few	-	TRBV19	TGTGCCAGTAGTCCTCGGGACAATGACGATGGCTACACCTTC	CASSPRDNDDGYTF
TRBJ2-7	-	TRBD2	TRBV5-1	TGCGCCAGCGGACCTAGCGGCCCCTACGAGCAGTACTTC	CASGPSGPYEQYF
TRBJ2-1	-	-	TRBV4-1	TGCGCCAGCAGCCACCTAGGTCCCCCCGGTCAGTTCTTC	CASSHLGPPGQFF
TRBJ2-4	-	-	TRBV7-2	TGTGCCAGCAGCTCCGACAGGGCCAAAAACATTCAGTACTTC	CASSSDRAKNIQYF
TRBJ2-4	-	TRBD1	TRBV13	TGTGCCAGCAGCTATTCCTGGGGACAGCTAAACATTCAGTACTTC	CASSYSWGQLNIQYF
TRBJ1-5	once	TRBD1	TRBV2	TGTGCCAGCAGTGGAGGGACAGGGGGCCCCAATCAGCCCCAGCATTTT	CASSGGTGGPNQPQHF
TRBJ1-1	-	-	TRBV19	TGTGCCAGTAGTTTAAACACTGAAGCTTTCTTT	CASSLNTEAFF
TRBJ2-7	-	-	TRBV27	TGTGCCAGCAGTCGTCGTCAGGGGAGCTACGAGCAGTACTTC	CASSRRQGSYEQYF
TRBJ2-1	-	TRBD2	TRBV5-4	TGTGCCAGCAGCCGACGACTAGCGGGGTTAACGGATGAGCAGTTCTTC	CASSRRLAGLTDEQFF
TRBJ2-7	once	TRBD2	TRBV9	TGTGCCAGCAGCGTCACGACTAGCGGGGGCCGGGACGAGCAGTACTTC	CASSVTTSGGRDEQYF
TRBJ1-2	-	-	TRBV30	TGTGCCTGGAGGCTCACCGGAGGTCATGGCTACACCTTC	CAWRLTGGHGYTF
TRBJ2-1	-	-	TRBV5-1	TGCGCCAGCAGCTTGTCAGGGTCTAGCTCCTACAATGAGCAGTTCTTC	CASSLSGSSSYNEQFF
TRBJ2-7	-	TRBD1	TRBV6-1	TGTGCCAGCACTCGCCCGGGACAGGGGGCCTACGAGCAGTACTTC	CASTRPGQGAYEQYF
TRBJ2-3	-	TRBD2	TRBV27	TGTGCCAGCAGTTCGGGACTAGCGGGAGATACGCAGTATTTT	CASSSGLAGDTQYF
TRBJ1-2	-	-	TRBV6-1	TGTGCCAGCCGAGTCTCTCCTGGCTACACCTTC	CASRVSPGYTF
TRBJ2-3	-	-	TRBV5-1	TGCGCCAGCAGCCGCAGAGGGAGCACAGATACGCAGTATTTT	CASSRRGSTDTQYF
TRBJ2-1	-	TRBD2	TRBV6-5	TGTGCCAGCCGACGGGGGGGGGACAATGAGCAGTTCTTC	CASRRGGDNEQFF
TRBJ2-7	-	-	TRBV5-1	TGCGCCAGCAATCTTGGCGGGGACTCCTACGAGCAGTACTTC	CASNLGGDSYEQYF
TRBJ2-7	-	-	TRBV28	TGTGCCAGCAGTTTTCTGATCCCTAAGCGACCGAGCTCCTACGAGCAGTACTTC	CASSFLIPKRPSSYEQYF
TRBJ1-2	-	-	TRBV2	TGTGCCAGCCCAGCCAGGGAATCCTCGACATTTGGCTACACCTTC	CASPARESSTFGYTF
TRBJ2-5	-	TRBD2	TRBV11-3	TGTGCCAGCGGCAAAACTAGCGGGGCCACGGGGGAGACCCAGTACTTC	CASGKTSGATGETQYF
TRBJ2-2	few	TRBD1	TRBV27	TGTGCCAGCGGCAGGGGGTTCCGCACCGGGGAGCTGTTTTTT	CASGRGFRTGELFF
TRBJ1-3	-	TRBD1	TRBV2	TGTGCCAGCATGAGGGGGCCCGACTCTGGAAACACCATATATTTT	CASMRGPDSGNTIYF
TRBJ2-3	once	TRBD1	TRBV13	TGTGCCAGCAGCCCAAGGGGGCGGTTCACAGATACGCAGTATTTT	CASSPRGRFTDTQYF
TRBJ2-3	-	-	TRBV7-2	TGTGCCAGCAGCTCGGGTGACGGAAGCACAGATACGCAGTATTTT	CASSSGDGSTDTQYF
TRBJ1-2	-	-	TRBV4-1	TGCGCCAGCAGCCCAGGCTGGGCCCGTGGCAGTAGTAACTATGGCTACACCTTC	CASSPGWARGSSNYGYTF
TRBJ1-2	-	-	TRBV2	TGTGCCAGCAGTGGATTACAGGGTAACTATGGCTACACCTTC	CASSGLQGNYGYTF
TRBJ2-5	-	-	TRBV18	TGTGCCAGCTCACCACAAAGTAGAGAGGAGACCCAGTACTTC	CASSPQSREETQYF
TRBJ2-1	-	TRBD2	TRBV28	TGTGCCAGCAGTGGGAGGGGCAATGAGCAGTTCTTC	CASSGRGNEQFF
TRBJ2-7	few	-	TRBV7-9	TGTGCCAGCAGCTTAGGAACTAGCCTCTACGAGCAGTACTTC	CASSLGTSLYEQYF
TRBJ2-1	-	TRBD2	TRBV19	TGTGCCAGTAGTGACAGCGGGAGGTTGATTAATGAGCAGTTCTTC	CASSDSGRLINEQFF
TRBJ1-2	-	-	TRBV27	TGTGCCAGCAGCCCACGCGGGGGGGGCTACTATGGCTACACCTTC	CASSPRGGGYYGYTF
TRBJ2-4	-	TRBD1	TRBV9	TGTGCCAGCAGCCCCCCCGAAGGGACAGGGGGCTCGCTGTCCGGGAACATTCAGTACTTC	CASSPPEGTGGSLSGNIQYF
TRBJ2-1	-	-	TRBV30	TGTGCCTGGAGTGGCGGGATCTCCTACAATGAGCAGTTCTTC	CAWSGGISYNEQFF
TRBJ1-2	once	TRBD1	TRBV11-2	TGTGCCAGCAGCTCAGGGACAGCTTATGGCTACACCTTC	CASSSGTAYGYTF
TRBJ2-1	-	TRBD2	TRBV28	TGTGCCAGCAGCCCACTAGCGGGGGGCGGTGAGCAGTTCTTC	CASSPLAGGGEQFF
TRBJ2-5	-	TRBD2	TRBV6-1	TGTGCCAGCAGTCGGACTAGCGGGGGTATCGAGACCCAGTACTTC	CASSRTSGGIETQYF
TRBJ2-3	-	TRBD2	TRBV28	TGTGCCAGCAGTTTTCACCCTAGCGGGGGGGGCACAGATACGCAGTATTTT	CASSFHPSGGGTDTQYF
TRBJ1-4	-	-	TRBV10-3	TGTGCCATCAGTGGACATAACGAAAAACTGTTTTTT	CAISGHNEKLFF
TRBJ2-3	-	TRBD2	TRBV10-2	TGCGCCAGCAGTCGTTGGGCTAGCGGGGGGGATACGCAGTATTTT	CASSRWASGGDTQYF
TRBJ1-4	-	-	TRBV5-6	TGTGCCAGCAGCTTGGCCAACGGGGGAGTGGTGTTTTTT	CASSLANGGVVFF
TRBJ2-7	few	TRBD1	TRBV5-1	TGCGCCAACCAGGAGACAGGGGCTGAGGACGAGCAGTACTTC	CANQETGAEDEQYF
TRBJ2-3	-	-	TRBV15	TGTGCCACCAGCAGAGGTGGGGGCGGCACAGATACGCAGTATTTT	CATSRGGGGTDTQYF
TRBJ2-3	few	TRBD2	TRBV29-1	TGCAGCGTTGGGGTTAGCGGGAGGGCGTCCACAGATACGCAGTATTTT	CSVGVSGRASTDTQYF
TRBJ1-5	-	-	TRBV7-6	TGTGCCAGCAGCTTACAGGGCGGCCCAAATCAGCCCCAGCATTTT	CASSLQGGPNQPQHF
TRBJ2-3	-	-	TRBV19	TGTGCCAGTAGTATGGGCAACGACCGCACAGATACGCAGTATTTT	CASSMGNDRTDTQYF
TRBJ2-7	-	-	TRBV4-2	TGTGCCAGAAGCCAACCTCTAGGGGTGCTCTACGAGCAGTACTTC	CARSQPLGVLYEQYF
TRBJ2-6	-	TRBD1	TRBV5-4	TGTGCCAGCAGCTCCAAACCGGGACAGGGTAGGGATGGGGCCAACGTCCTGACTTTC	CASSSKPGQGRDGANVLTF
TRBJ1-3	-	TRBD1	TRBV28	TGTGCCAGCAGTTCCTCTACAGGGGCCGGAAACACCATATATTTT	CASSSSTGAGNTIYF
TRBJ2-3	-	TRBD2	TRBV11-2	TGTGCCAGCAGATCCCGTCCCGGGACTAGCGGGAGTACAGATACGCAGTATTTT	CASRSRPGTSGSTDTQYF
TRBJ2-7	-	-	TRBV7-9	TGTGCCAGCAGCTTAGACATATACGGGGACGAGCAGTACTTC	CASSLDIYGDEQYF
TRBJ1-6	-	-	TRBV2	TGTGCCACCGCGCGAGGGCTGCGGACACCCCTCCACTTT	CATARGLRTPLHF
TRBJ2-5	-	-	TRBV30	TGTGCCTGGAATCTGGTCGGGGGGCGGGTTCGGGCCCAGTACTTC	CAWNLVGGRVRAQYF
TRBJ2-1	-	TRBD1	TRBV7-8	TGTGCCAGCAGCCCGGGACAGGGAGGGTACAATGAGCAGTTCTTC	CASSPGQGGYNEQFF
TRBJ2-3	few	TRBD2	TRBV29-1	TGCAGCGTTGAAGGACTAGCGGGGGGGGCAGATACGCAGTATTTT	CSVEGLAGGADTQYF
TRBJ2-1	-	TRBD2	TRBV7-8	TGTGCCAGCGAACCGAGGGGACCCGGGACTAACTACAATGAGCAGTTCTTC	CASEPRGPGTNYNEQFF